This T cell receptor beta chain was sequenced in a study of T-cell reconstitution after alpha-beta-depleted transplantation in children. It was with unique molecular identifiers that the TCRbeta library was prepared. TCRdb ran MiXCR on the PCR reads and lists one entry per CDR3 protein. The sample holds some 110,000 distinct CDR3 sequences, 10% seen once. This clonotype was picked up a small number of times. This CDR3 is 13 amino acids long. The V end lost 6 bases, the J end lost 7 bases, and 13 bases lay between the germline ends. The V gene's germline CDR1 is KGHSH and CDR2 LQKENI. The origin of this receptor is a boy younger than 10 with acute lymphoblastic leukemia, due to receive a stem cell transplant. The chain carries TRBV18 and TRBJ2-1; D is undetermined. The starting material was PBMCs, obtained before TCRalphabeta/CD19-depleted stem cell transplant. CDR3 DNA sequence: TGTGCCAGCTCCCAACTTATTGGGAATGAGCAGTTCTTC. Translating it yields CASSQLIGNEQFF.